This T cell receptor (beta chain) stems from a study of cytomegalovirus exposure and HLA in healthy donors (dated by TCRdb to 2016 to 2017). Background for the entire study: An earlier analysis of 587 of the donors reported 276 Gb of sequence data and 117 million unique TCR beta sequences obtained from approximately 180 million T cells. An early release covering roughly 600 HLA-typed donors comprised around 300 gigabases of sequencing data and around 80 million unique TCR sequences. Of the 300 to 500 genotyped donors, less than 90% were placed in the genetic ancestry cluster associated with self-reported Caucasian donors. The study aimed to test whether signatures of past pathogen exposure could be identified by cataloging public T cell receptors. Using immunosequencing, the study profiled T cell repertoires from around 680 subjects and related those repertoires to cytomegalovirus serostatus. A separate validation cohort of approximately 130 different subjects was used in addition to the 666-subject first cohort. To predict cytomegalovirus infection status, the study combined high-throughput TCR immunosequencing, statistical association of individual TCRs with disease status, and machine learning. In a later analysis, previously published TCR beta repertoires from fewer than 750 donors were re-analyzed and high-resolution HLA genotyping was added so that TCR occurrence patterns could be studied. Rather than drawing on any new phenotypic data, the later analysis identified candidate immune exposures from TCR beta sequences and the way those sequences occurred across donors. In an earlier analysis of a few hundred of the donors, high-throughput TCR beta sequencing was used to judge whether each TCR beta V gene segment behaved as functional or pseudogenic. Donor age, sex, ethnicity and CMV serostatus were compiled together with the repertoire data. A later genetic analysis used genome-wide SNP genotypes for about 55% of the 666 donors, treating that subset as a discovery cohort. Every repertoire in the discovery cohort had been generated on one and the same sequencing platform. HLA typing covered class I and class II loci at four-digit resolution. The number of donors typed differed by locus, with roughly 629-640 for A, B, C, DRB1 and DQB1, approximately 500 for DQA1, about 610 for DPA1, and 450 to 480 for DPB1. Five DR-DQ haplotypes were handled as single units for association and clustering because linkage in the cohort was strong. Across roughly 420 genotyped donors of the cohort, an average of roughly 200,000 unique TCR beta nucleotide sequences per donor were sequenced, and roughly a sixth of those sequences were non-productive. Overall results and qualifications from the work: Most TCR sequences were seen in very few donors, while some public TCRs were found in many individuals. CMV serostatus was the only immune exposure information available for the cohort. In a later genetic analysis, fewer N-insertions in productive TCRs were reported among donors in an Asian-associated ancestry cluster than the approximately 670-donor mean. A further reported finding was that TCR beta sequences accurately predicted the HLA-A and HLA-B alleles for most subjects in the first cohort. This cohort had only TCR beta chains sequenced, and the lack of alpha or paired-chain data limited which features could be detected. At a false discovery rate of 0.05, a later analysis linked approximately 18,000 TCR beta sequences to specific HLA alleles. Correlated functional status among segregating V segments might be attributable to linkage disequilibrium, but an unknown experimental factor could not be ruled out. A later analysis found that TCR association rates varied across HLA loci, with DRB1 alleles showing the most associated TCRs and HLA-C alleles the fewest. A group of highly shared sequence variants was considered likely to be a technical artifact of the sequencing pipeline. The study listed 150 to 200 TCR beta chains as associated with cytomegalovirus. Several of the top co-occurrence clusters appeared to be linked to parvovirus B19, influenza, CMV and Epstein-Barr virus, according to a later analysis. The classifier was reported to diagnose cytomegalovirus status with high specificity and sensitivity in both the original cohort and the validation cohort. Three of the identified cytomegalovirus-associated TCR beta chains were confirmed in vitro to be specific for cytomegalovirus antigens. Because counts were too low, roughly 17 rarely observed V segments, including chromosome 9 orphons, were left out of the earlier analysis of about 620 of the donors. An earlier analysis of approximately 540 of the donors showed that most TCR beta V segments appeared in productive rearrangements either about 87% or about 30% of the time, which broadly matched IMGT annotations. Sequencing depth was assumed to be roughly uniform across donors in the presence/absence analyses, though that assumption may not hold. Strong co-occurrence of HLA alleles, especially DR and DQ, made assigning TCR associations to individual alleles difficult. A later genetic analysis associated a missense DCLRE1C variant with V-gene and J-gene trimming of TCR beta chains, and an independent cohort replicated the association. According to a later analysis, most CMV-associated TCR beta chains appeared to be HLA-restricted, and the HLA associations seemed to be driven largely by CMV exposure. In a later analysis, HLA-associated TCR beta chains showed more clonal expansion and lower generation probabilities than non-associated chains that were equally common. Some IMGT-functional V segments, including TRBV6-2 and TRBV6-3, could not be distinguished by the 87-base-pair reads and were therefore excluded. HLA typing was unavailable for some donors at each locus, so association tests used only the typed subset. It was suggested by the authors that the approach could potentially be generalized to other disease states and immunological phenotypes.

The CDR3 contains 14 residues, cysteine and phenylalanine counted. The retained sequence is limited to the CDR3, 42 bases, with the frame set at the first base. Ends trimmed: V by 2 bases, J by 6 bases; bases unmatched to a gene: 4. CDR1 and CDR2 were assigned from the germline V gene as MDHEN and SYDVKM. The library was prepared using the immunoSEQ multiplex PCR assay. For the multiplex PCR, a mixture combining 60 forward primers for TCR Vbeta segments and 13 reverse primers for TCR Jbeta segments was used. The CDR3 region of rearranged TCR beta genes was amplified from genomic DNA by a multiplex PCR assay. Amplified TCR beta libraries were sequenced as 87-base-pair reads on the Illumina HiSeq System. On the authors' methods: A later analysis counted around 72 million unique TCR beta chains across the 650 to 800 repertoires, and some 11 million of these chains were shared by at least two donors. A nearest-neighbor algorithm error-corrected the raw reads and collapsed the reads into unique sequences, merging closely related sequences to remove PCR and sequencing errors. To assign V, D and J gene segments, CDR3 sequences were aligned to IMGT reference sequences. Each retained sequence needed at least a six-nucleotide match to both a V gene segment and a J gene segment. Rearrangements were called productive when the CDR3 lacked stop codons and stayed in frame with V and J; all others were non-productive. CDR3 was defined by IMGT convention, running from the second conserved V-encoded cysteine to the conserved J-encoded phenylalanine. In an earlier analysis of roughly 580 of the donors, sequences lacking an unambiguous match to a single V gene segment were excluded. An earlier analysis of under 750 of the donors called V segments functional above 56.7% productive rearrangements and segregating when the between-donor standard deviation exceeded 5%. To diagnose cytomegalovirus status from the catalog of TCR beta chain sequences, a statistical classification framework was built. A later analysis assigned V and J genes by comparing TCR nucleotide sequences with IMGT/GENE-DB human TR gene sequences. The TCRdist pipeline was used in a later analysis to assign CDR3 sequences and most-parsimonious VDJ recombination scenarios. In a later analysis, each TCR beta chain was defined by its CDR3 amino acid sequence together with its V-gene family, and reads without a unique V-gene family were excluded. As a way to deal with suspected cross-contamination and a sequencing artifact, a later analysis dropped approximately 570 nucleotide sequences that were highly shared and had low generation probability. In a later analysis, a clonal expansion index for each public chain was calculated from normalized within-repertoire ranks of inferred template counts. Generation probabilities in a later analysis came from a VDJ recombination model fitted to out-of-frame rearrangements, and those results were checked against IGoR. A later analysis scored TCR-TCR, TCR-HLA and TCR-CMV co-occurrence with hypergeometric tests, applying a repertoire-size bias correction to TCR pairs. False discovery rates were estimated in a later analysis by permuting HLA or CMV assignments 20 times. A later analysis grouped co-occurring TCRs with DBSCAN, adding TCRdist sequence similarity when clustering within HLA-allele-positive subsets. Repertoires with fewer than 30,000 or more than 120,000 public chains were left out of co-occurrence clustering, as were about five repertoires with anomalous nucleotide sharing. As stored in TCRdb, this immuneACCESS dataset retains in-frame rearrangements with V and J assigned. A fraction of the clones does not appear; measured against another copy, unresolved V genes explain less than half of the discrepancy, and the remainder lacks a known reason. The V and J calls and clone size are taken from that table; D and trimming were inferred from the DNA. The sample contains 95,000 to 100,000 clones, 76% of them found a single time. In total, the top ten clones hold about 4% of the sample.

In total, roughly 670 healthy bone marrow donors made up the cohort. Cohort members were all nominally healthy when sampled, although unrecorded immune exposures were likely present. The donor tested CMV seronegative, placing the donor among the roughly 350 seronegative members of the cohort. A peripheral blood sample was provided by each donor, and peripheral blood mononuclear cells were used for TCR beta sequencing. Genomic DNA extraction from the blood cell samples was performed with the Qiagen DNeasy Blood Extraction Kit. Remarks on this clone: Its antigen is not yet known. Base qualities were left out, and no much larger clone turns up one base away.

This receptor was taken from a man in his forties or fifties in good health and CMV-seronegative. The V and J genes are TRBV28 and TRBJ2-4; 7 middle bases align to TRBD1. Sequenced material: PBMCs. The CDR3 amino acid sequence is: CASSLRAGGNIQYF. The bases read TGTGCCAGCAGTTTAAGGGCAGGGGGAAACATTCAGTACTTC.